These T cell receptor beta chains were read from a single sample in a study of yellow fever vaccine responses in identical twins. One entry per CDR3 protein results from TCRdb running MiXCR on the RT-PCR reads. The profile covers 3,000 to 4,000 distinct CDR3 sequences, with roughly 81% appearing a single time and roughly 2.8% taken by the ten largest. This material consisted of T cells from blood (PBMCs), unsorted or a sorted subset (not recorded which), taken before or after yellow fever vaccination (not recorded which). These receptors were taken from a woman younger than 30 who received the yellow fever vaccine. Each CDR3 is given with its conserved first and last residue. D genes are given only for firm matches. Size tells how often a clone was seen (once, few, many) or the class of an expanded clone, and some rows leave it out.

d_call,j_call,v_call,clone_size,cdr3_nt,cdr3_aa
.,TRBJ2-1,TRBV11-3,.,TGTGCCAGCAGCTTATGGGGGGGCGTGGGCGATGAGCAGTTCTTC,CASSLWGGVGDEQFF
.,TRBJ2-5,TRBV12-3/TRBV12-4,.,TGTGCCAGCAGTTTACGTGGGACAGAGACCCAGTACTTC,CASSLRGTETQYF
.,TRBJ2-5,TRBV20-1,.,TGCAGTGCTAGAATTTTAGGGATGTTAGAGACCCAGTACTTC,CSARILGMLETQYF
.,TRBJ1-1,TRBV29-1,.,TGCAGCGCCGGAGAAGCTTCGAACACTGAAGCTTTCTTT,CSAGEASNTEAFF
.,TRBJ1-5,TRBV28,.,TGTGCCATACAGGGATCGGGTGGCAATCAGCCCCAGCATTTT,CAIQGSGGNQPQHF
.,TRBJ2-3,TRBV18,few,TGTGCCAGCTCACCGTCGGGGGCAGATACGCAGTATTTT,CASSPSGADTQYF
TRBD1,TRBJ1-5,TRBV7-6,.,TGTGCCAGCACTCAGGGGGGCAATCAGCCCCAGCATTTT,CASTQGGNQPQHF
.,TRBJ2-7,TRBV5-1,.,TGCGCCAGCAGCTTGGGACTAGACTACGAGCAGTACTTC,CASSLGLDYEQYF
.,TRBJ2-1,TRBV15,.,TGTGCCACCAGCACAAACAGTTACAATGAGCAGTTCTTC,CATSTNSYNEQFF
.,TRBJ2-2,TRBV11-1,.,TGTGCCAGCAGCTTCTTGCCGGGAGCTCCCGGGGAGCTGTTTTTT,CASSFLPGAPGELFF
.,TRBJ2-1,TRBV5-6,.,TGTGCCAGCAGCTTGTTATCCCGGGAGCAGTTCTTC,CASSLLSREQFF
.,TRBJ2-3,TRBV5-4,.,TGTGCCAGCAGCTTGTTGGTAGGTGGAGATACGCAGTATTTT,CASSLLVGGDTQYF
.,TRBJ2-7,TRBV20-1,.,TGCAGTGCTAGAGATCCAGGGGCCCAGACCTCCTACGAGCAGTACTTC,CSARDPGAQTSYEQYF
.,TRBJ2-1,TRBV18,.,TGTGCCAGCTCACCACTAGCGGAACGGGCTGAGCAGTTCTTC,CASSPLAERAEQFF
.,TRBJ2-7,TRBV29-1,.,TGCAGCGCCATCTTTTCGAACGAGCAGTACTTC,CSAIFSNEQYF
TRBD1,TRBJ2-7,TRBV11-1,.,TGTGCCAGCAGCTCACAATTCCGGGACAGTTCCTACGAGCAGTGCTTC,CASSSQFRDSSYEQCF
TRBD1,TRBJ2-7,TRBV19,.,TGTGCCAGTAGTGGCAGACAGGGGAAGTACGAGCAGTACTTC,CASSGRQGKYEQYF
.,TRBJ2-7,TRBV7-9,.,TGTGCCAGCAGCTTAAGTCGGGACACTCCCTACGAGCAGTACTTC,CASSLSRDTPYEQYF
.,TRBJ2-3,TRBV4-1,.,TGCGCCAGCAGCCAAGACCCATTCAGGGGCACAGATACGCAGTATTTT,CASSQDPFRGTDTQYF
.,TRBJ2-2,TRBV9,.,TGTGCCAGCAGCGCAGCCGGGAGTTCCAACACCGGGGAGCTGTTTTTT,CASSAAGSSNTGELFF
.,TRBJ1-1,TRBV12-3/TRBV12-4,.,TGTGCCAGCAGTTTAATGGTTGTCTCTGAAGCTTTCTTT,CASSLMVVSEAFF
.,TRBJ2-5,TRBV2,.,TGTGCCAGCAGCCCCGGAATCCGACTGGAGACCCAGTACTTC,CASSPGIRLETQYF
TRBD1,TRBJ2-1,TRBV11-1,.,TGTGCCAGCAGCTTGCCGGGACAGGTAAATGAGCAGTTCTTC,CASSLPGQVNEQFF
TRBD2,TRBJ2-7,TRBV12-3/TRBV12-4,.,TGTGCCAGCAGTCCCTCTTCATGGGGGGGCTACGAGCAGTACTTC,CASSPSSWGGYEQYF
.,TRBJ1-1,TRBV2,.,TGTGCCATTTTGGTCCCCGGAGGACCTGAAGCTTTCTTT,CAILVPGGPEAFF
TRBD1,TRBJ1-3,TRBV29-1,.,TGCAGCGCGGCCGACAGGGTCTCTGGAAACACCATATATTTT,CSAADRVSGNTIYF
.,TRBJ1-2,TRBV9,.,TGTGCCAGCAGCGGACCCGGGACATATCATGGCTACACCTTC,CASSGPGTYHGYTF
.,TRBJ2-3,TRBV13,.,TGTGCCAGCTCGCGTGACAGCACAGATACGCAGTATTTT,CASSRDSTDTQYF
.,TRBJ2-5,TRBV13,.,TGTGCCAGCACCCCCCGGGGGAAGCAAGAGACCCAGTACTTC,CASTPRGKQETQYF
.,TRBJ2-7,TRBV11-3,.,TGTGCCAGCAGGACCTCACTATTGGTCCACGAGCAGTACTTC,CASRTSLLVHEQYF
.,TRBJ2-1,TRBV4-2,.,TGTGCCAGCAGCCAAGACAATGAGGGACCGTACAATGAGCAGTTCTTC,CASSQDNEGPYNEQFF
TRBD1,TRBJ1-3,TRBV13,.,TGTGCCAGCAAGGAGGCCGGGACAGGGTCGGTTCACACCATATATTTT,CASKEAGTGSVHTIYF
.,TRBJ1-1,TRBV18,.,TGTGCCAGCTCACGCTCCGGCTTGGACATCATTGAAGCTTTCTTT,CASSRSGLDIIEAFF
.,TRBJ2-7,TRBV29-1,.,TGCAGCGTTGGCCGGGCCGGGGGCGAGCAGTACTTC,CSVGRAGGEQYF
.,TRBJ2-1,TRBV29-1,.,TGCAGCGTTTCCCTCGGGGTAGGGGAGGAGTTCTTC,CSVSLGVGEEFF
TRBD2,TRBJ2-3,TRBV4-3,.,TGCGCCAGCAGCCCGACTAGCGGAATGGCAGATACGCAGTATTTT,CASSPTSGMADTQYF
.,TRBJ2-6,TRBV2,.,TGTGCCAGCAGTGGAGACAGAACCAGCTCTAGGGCCAACGTCCTGACTTTC,CASSGDRTSSRANVLTF
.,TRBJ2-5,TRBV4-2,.,TGTGCCAGCAGCCAAGATTTGGAAAGCTGGGAGACCCAGTACTTC,CASSQDLESWETQYF
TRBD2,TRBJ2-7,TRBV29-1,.,TGCAGCGTTGCTGGGGGGACTAGCGGGATATACGAGCAGTACTTC,CSVAGGTSGIYEQYF
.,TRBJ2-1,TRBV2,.,TGTGCCAGCAGTGAGGGACTTGCCTACAATGAGCAGTTCTTC,CASSEGLAYNEQFF
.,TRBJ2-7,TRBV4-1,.,TGCGCCAGCAGCCAAGAAGCTGGGCTCGAGCAGTACTTC,CASSQEAGLEQYF
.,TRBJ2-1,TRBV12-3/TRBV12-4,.,TGTGCCACCGGGACACCTATGGACAATGAGCAGTTCTTC,CATGTPMDNEQFF
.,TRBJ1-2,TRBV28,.,TGTGCCAGCAGGGACAGAAACTATGGCTACACCTTC,CASRDRNYGYTF
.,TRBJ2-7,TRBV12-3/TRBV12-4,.,TGTGCCAGCAGTTCCAGCTCCGAGCAGTACTTC,CASSSSSEQYF
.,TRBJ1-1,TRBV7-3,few,TGTGCCAGCAGCTTTGGGGGGGGCACTGAAGCTTTCTTT,CASSFGGGTEAFF
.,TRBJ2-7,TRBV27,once,TGTGCCAGCAGCCCGGACAGCTCCTACGAGCAGTACTTC,CASSPDSSYEQYF